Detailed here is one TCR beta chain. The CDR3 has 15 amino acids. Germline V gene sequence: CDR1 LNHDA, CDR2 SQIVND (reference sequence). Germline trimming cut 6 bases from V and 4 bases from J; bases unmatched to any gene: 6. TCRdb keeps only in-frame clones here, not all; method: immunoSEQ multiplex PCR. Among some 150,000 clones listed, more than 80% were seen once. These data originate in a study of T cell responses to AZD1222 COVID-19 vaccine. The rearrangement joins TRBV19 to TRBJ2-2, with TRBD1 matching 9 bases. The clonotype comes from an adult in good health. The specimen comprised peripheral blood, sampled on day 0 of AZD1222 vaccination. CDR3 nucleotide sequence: TGTGCCAGTAGGCTGGGACAGGGTAGCACCGGGGAGCTGTTTTTT. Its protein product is CASRLGQGSTGELFF.